The TCR beta chain under discussion was sequenced for a study of blood T cell repertoires in COVID-19. Overall study: T cells, B-cell-depleted T cells, or PBMCs supplied cDNA or gDNA.

With 6 bases clipped from V and 6 bases from J, the junction kept 6 bases outside the gene matches. The germline CDR1 and CDR2 sequences are MDHEN and SYDVKM. The CDR3 runs 14 residues. TCRdb's table, derived via immunoSEQ multiplex PCR, lists solely in-frame clones and lacks some. The sample has roughly 410,000 clones, 87% seen once. Material for sequencing was peripheral blood. The chain has TRBV28 and TRBJ1-5; 9 nucleotides match TRBD1. The source of this sequence is a woman aged 55-69 years with COVID-19, enrolled during active disease. The CDR3 here is CASRGTGLGQPQHF. In nucleotides, the CDR3 is TGTGCCAGCAGGGGGACAGGGCTCGGTCAGCCCCAGCATTTT. The full variable domain, rest sourced from reference TRBV28 and TRBJ1-5, is DVKVTQSSRYLVKRTGEKVFLECVQDMDHENMFWYRQDPGLGLRLIYFSYDVKMKEKGDIPEGYSVSREKKERFSLILESASTNQTSMYLCASRGTGLGQPQHFGDGTRLSIL.